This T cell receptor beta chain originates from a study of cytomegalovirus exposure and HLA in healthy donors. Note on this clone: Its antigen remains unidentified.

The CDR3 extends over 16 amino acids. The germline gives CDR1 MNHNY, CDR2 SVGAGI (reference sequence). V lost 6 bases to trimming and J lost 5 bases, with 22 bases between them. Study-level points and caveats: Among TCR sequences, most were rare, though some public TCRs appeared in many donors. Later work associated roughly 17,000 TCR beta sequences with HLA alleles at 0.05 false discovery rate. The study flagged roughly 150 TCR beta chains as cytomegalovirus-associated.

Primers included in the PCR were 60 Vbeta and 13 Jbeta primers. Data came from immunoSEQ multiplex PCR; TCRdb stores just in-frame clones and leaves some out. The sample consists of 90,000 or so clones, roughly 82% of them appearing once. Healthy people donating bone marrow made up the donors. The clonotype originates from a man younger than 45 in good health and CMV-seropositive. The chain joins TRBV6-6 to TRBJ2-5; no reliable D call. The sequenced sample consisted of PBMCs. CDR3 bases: TGTGCCAGCAGCCCCAATTTAGGAATGGTCGGGGAGACCCAGTACTTC. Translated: CASSPNLGMVGETQYF.